This T cell receptor (beta chain) was observed in a study of shared clonotypes between healthy human individuals. Study information: Donors had three CD4 naive, three CD4 memory, two CD8 naive and one CD8 memory plate apiece.

Naive CD8 cells, CD45RO-negative and positively selected for CCR7, excluded terminally differentiated effector memory CD45RA+ cells. Participating donors were healthy, HIV-negative adults free of recent acute infections or vaccinations. The length of the CDR3 is 13 residues. Comment on this clone: Antigen: not known.

Study-wide findings and caveats: Non-shared clonotypes had lower generation probabilities than clonotypes shared by all four sorted-subset donors.

Sorted-subset replicate PCR reactions contained about 200 ng DNA, corresponding to tens of thousands of T cell genomes. Data came from immunoSEQ multiplex PCR; TCRdb stores just in-frame clones and leaves some out. Among about 2,100,000 clones listed, approximately 94% were seen once. The clonotype was recovered from a man aged 18 to 35 in good health. Some clones in this sample may be carry-over from other donors' samples. The sequenced sample was naive CD8+ T cells from PBMCs. This chain connects TRBV21-1 to TRBJ1-4; no DNA check was done on the table's D call, TRBD1. TRBV21-1 is described as a pseudogene. The CDR3 DNA reads as TGTGCCAGCAGCGTAAGTAAGGGGGAAAAACTGTTTTTT. Translating gives CASSVSKGEKLFF.